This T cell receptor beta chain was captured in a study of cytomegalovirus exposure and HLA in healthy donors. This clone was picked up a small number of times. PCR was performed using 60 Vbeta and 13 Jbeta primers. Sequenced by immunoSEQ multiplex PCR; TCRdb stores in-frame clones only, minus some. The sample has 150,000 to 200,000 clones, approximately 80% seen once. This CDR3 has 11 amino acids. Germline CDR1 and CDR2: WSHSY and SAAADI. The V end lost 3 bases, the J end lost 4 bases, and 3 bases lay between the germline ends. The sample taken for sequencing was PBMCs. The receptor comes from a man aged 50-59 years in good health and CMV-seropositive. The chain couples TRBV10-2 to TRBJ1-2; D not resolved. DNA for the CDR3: TGCGCCAGCAGTGACAGCTATGGCTACACCTTC. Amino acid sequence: CASSDSYGYTF.